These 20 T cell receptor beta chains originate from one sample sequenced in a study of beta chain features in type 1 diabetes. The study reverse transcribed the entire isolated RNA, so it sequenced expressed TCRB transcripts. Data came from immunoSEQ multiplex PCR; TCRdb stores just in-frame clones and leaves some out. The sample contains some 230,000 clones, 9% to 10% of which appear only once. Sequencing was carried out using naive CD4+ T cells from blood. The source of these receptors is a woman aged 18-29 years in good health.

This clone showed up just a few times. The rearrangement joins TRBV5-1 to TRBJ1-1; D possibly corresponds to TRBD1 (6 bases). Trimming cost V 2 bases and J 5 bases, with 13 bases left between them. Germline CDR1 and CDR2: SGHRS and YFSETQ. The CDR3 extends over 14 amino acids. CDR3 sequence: CASSLQGVPTEAFF. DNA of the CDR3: TGCGCCAGCAGCTTACAGGGTGTCCCTACTGAAGCTTTCTTT.

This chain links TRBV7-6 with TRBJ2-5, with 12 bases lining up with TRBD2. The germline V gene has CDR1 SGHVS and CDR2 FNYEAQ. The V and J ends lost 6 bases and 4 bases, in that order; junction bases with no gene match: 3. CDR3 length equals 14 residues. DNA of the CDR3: TGTGCCAGCAGGCCGACTAGCGGGGGAGAGACCCAGTACTTC. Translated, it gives CASRPTSGGETQYF.

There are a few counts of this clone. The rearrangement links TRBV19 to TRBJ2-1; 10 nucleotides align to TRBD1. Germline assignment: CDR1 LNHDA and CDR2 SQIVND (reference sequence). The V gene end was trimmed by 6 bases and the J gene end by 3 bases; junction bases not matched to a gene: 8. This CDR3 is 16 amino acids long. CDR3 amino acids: CASRVTGQGDYNEQFF. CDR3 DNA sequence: TGTGCCAGTAGGGTGACTGGACAGGGGGACTACAATGAGCAGTTCTTC. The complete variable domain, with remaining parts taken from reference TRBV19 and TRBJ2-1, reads DGGITQSPKYLFRKEGQNVTLSCEQNLNHDAMYWYRQDPGQGLRLIYYSQIVNDFQKGDIAEGYSVSREKKESFPLTVTSAQKNPTAFYLCASRVTGQGDYNEQFFGPGTRLTVL.

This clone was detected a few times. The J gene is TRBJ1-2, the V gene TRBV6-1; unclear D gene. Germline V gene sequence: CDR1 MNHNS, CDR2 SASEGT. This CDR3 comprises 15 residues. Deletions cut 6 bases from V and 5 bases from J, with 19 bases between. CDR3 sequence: CASREAGPGIYGYTF. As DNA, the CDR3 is TGTGCCAGCAGGGAGGCGGGTCCGGGCATATATGGCTACACCTTC.

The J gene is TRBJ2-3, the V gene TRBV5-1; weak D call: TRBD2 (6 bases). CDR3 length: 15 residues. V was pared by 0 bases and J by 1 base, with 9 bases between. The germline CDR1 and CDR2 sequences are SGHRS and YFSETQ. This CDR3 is CASSLVPGGTDTQYF. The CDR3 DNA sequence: TGCGCCAGCAGCTTGGTCCCGGGGGGCACAGATACGCAGTATTTT. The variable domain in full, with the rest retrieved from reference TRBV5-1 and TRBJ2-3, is KAGVTQTPRYLIKTRGQQVTLSCSPISGHRSVSWYQQTPGQGLQFLFEYFSETQRNKGNFPGRFSGRQFSNSRSEMNVSTLELGDSALYLCASSLVPGGTDTQYFGPGTRLTVL.

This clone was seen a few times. CDR3 loop: CAWSLEGTDTQYF. As DNA, the CDR3 is TGTGCCTGGAGCCTCGAGGGAACAGATACGCAGTATTTT. The rearrangement uses TRBV30 and TRBJ2-3; D is perhaps TRBD2 (5 bases). V dropped 3 bases and J dropped 3 bases, with 10 bases sitting between them. Looked up from germline, CDR1 is GTSNPN and CDR2 is SVGIG (reference sequence). The length of the CDR3 is 13 residues.

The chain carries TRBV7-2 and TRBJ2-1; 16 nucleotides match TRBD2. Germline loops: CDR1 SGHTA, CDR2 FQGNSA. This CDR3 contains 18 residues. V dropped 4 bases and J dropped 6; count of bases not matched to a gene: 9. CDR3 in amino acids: CASSWRGTSGRVPNEQFF. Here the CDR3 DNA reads TGTGCCAGCAGCTGGAGGGGGACTAGCGGGAGGGTACCCAATGAGCAGTTCTTC.

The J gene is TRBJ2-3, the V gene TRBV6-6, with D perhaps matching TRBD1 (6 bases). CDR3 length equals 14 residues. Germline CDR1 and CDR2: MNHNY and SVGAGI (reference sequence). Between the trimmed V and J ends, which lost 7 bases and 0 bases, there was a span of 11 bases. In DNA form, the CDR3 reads TGTGCCAGCAAACCGGGACACAGCACAGATACGCAGTATTTT. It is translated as CASKPGHSTDTQYF.

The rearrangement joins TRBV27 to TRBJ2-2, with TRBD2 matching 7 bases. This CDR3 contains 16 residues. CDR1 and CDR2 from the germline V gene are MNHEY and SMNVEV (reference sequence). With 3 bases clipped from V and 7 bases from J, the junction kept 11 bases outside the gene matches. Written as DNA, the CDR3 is TGTGCCAGCAGTTTCCGACCAACACCGGGGGGCGGGGAGCTGTTTTTT. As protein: CASSFRPTPGGGELFF.

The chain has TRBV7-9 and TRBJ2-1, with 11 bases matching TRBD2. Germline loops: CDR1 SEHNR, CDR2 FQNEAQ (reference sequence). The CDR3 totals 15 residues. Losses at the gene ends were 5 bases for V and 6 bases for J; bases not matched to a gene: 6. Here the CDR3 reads CASSQLAGVGNEQFF. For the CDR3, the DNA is TGTGCCAGCAGCCAACTAGCGGGAGTTGGCAATGAGCAGTTCTTC. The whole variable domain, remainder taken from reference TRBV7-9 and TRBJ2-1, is DTGVSQNPRHKITKRGQNVTFRCDPISEHNRLYWYRQTLGQGPEFLTYFQNEAQLEKSRLLSDRFSAERPKGSFSTLEIQRTEQGDSAMYLCASSQLAGVGNEQFFGPGTRLTVL.

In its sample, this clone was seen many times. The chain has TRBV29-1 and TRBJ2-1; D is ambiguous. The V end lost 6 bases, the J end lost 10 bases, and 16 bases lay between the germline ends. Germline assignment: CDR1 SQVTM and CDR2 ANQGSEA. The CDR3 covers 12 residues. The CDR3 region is CSVANSGQEQFF. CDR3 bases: TGCAGCGTGGCTAACAGTGGTCAAGAGCAGTTCTTC.

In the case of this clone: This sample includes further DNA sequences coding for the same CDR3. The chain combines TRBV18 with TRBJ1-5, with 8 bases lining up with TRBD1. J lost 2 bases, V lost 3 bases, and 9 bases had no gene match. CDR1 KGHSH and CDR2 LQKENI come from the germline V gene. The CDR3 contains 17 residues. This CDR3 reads CASSPLGQGGGNQPQHF. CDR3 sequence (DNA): TGTGCCAGCTCACCCCTCGGACAGGGAGGAGGCAATCAGCCCCAGCATTTT.

Here the CDR3 DNA reads TGTGCCAGCAGTTTTCAGCGGGGGAACTACGAGCAGTACTTC. Protein product: CASSFQRGNYEQYF. This chain connects TRBV28 to TRBJ2-7; 8 nucleotides agree with TRBD2. The CDR3 is made up of 14 amino acids. From germline, CDR1 is MDHEN and CDR2 SYDVKM. The trim removed 3 bases at V and 3 bases at J, leaving 4 bases unmatched.

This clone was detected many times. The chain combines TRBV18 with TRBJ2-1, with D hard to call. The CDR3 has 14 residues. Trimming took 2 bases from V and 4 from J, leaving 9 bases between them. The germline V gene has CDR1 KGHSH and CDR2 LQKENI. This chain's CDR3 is CASSPETAYNEQFF. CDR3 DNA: TGTGCCAGCTCACCAGAAACTGCGTACAATGAGCAGTTCTTC. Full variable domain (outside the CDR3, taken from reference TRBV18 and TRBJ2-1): NAGVMQNPRHLVRRRGQEARLRCSPMKGHSHVYWYRQLPEEGLKFMVYLQKENIIDESGMPKERFSAEFPKEGPSILRIQQVVRGDSAAYFCASSPETAYNEQFFGPGTRLTVL.

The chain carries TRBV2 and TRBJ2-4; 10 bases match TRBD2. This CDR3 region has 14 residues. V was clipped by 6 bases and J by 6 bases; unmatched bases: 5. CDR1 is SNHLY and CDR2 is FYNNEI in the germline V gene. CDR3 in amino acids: CASSGTSDRNIQYF. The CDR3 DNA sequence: TGTGCCAGCAGCGGGACTAGCGATAGAAACATTCAGTACTTC.

Written as DNA, the CDR3 is TGTGCCAGCAGTTACGGGCCTTCGGATACGCAAGAGACCCAGTACTTC. This sequence encodes CASSYGPSDTQETQYF. This sequence joins TRBV6-5 and TRBJ2-5; D call uncertain. With 2 bases removed from V and 2 bases from J, the gap between germline ends came to 15 bases. CDR3 length: 16 residues. Germline loops: CDR1 MNHEY, CDR2 SVGAGI.

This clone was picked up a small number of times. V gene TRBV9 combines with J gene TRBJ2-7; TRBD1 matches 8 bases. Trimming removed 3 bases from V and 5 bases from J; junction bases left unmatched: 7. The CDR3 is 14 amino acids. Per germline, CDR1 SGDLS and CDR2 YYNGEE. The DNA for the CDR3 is TGTGCCAGCAGCGCCAAACAGGGGGGTAACGAGCAGTACTTC. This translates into CASSAKQGGNEQYF.

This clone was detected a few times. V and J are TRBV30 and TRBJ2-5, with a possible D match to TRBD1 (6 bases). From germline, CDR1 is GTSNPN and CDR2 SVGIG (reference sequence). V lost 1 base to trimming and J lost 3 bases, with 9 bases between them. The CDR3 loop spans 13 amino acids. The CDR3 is CAWSGDRKETQYF. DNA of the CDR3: TGTGCCTGGAGTGGCGACAGGAAAGAGACCCAGTACTTC.

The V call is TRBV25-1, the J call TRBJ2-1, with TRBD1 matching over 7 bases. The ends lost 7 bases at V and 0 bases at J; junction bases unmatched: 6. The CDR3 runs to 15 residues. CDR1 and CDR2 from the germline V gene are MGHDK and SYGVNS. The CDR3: CASTEQGISYNEQFF. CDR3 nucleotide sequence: TGTGCCAGCACGGAACAGGGGATCTCCTACAATGAGCAGTTCTTC.

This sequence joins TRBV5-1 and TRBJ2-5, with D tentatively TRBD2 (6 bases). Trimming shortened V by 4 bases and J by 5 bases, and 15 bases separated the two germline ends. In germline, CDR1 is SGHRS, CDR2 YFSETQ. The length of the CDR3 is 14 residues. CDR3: CASSPTVGGETQYF. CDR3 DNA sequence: TGCGCCAGCAGCCCGACAGTTGGGGGGGAGACCCAGTACTTC.